The sequence of this T cell receptor (beta chain) was determined in a study of T cells after yellow fever vaccination. Broader study findings: On re-exposure, the response was weaker but peaked faster, at day 5 versus 15. Just a small share of clonotypes turned up in the CD4 compartment as well as the CD8 compartment.

The junction had 7 bases not matched to a gene; V was cut back by 3 bases and J by 4 bases. Germline CDR1 SGHVS, CDR2 FNYEAQ. This CDR3 is 15 amino acids long. In its sample, this clonotype was seen many times. Its antigen is undetermined. It was through 5'RACE template switching that TCR cDNA was made, with a universal primer site and UMIs added. TCRdb reanalysed the 5' RACE reads using MiXCR and keeps one entry per CDR3 protein. The sample yields approximately 240,000 distinct CDR3 sequences, approximately 3.5% seen once. The chain joins TRBV7-6 to TRBJ1-1; 8 bases fit TRBD1. This TCR was sampled from a man in his late teens or twenties who received the YFV17D yellow fever vaccine. Sequencing was performed on PBMCs, taken 15 days after the yellow fever booster vaccination. CDR3 sequence (DNA): TGTGCCAGCAGCTTGGCAGGGGGCCTGGGCACTGAAGCTTTCTTT. The encoded protein is CASSLAGGLGTEAFF.